This T cell receptor beta chain came from a study of human T cells and chemical hapten exposure. The study, taken as a whole, reports: PT1 expanded TCR numbers rose with patch test score. No change in TCRs above 1 in 1000 frequency was produced by DPC sensitization.

This CDR3 region has 17 residues. Germline-derived CDR1 and CDR2 are MGHRA and YSYEKL. J lost 4 bases, V lost 0 bases, and 9 bases had no gene match. This clonotype was recorded many times. The antigen is not known. Time point noted: patch test 1, 2 weeks after DPC sensitization. Treatment of the sample: therapeutic diphenylcyclopropenone sensitization with weekly scalp DPC. Those who donated were patients with alopecia, 18 to 70 years of age, and suitable for DPC. TCRdb fed the RACE reads into MiXCR, producing one record per CDR3 protein. The table records around 100,000 distinct CDR3 sequences, roughly 11% of them present only once.

This chain links TRBV4-1 with TRBJ2-5; TRBD1 matches at 9 bases. The TCR was taken from a woman aged 40-49 years with alopecia areata. Some clones in this sample may be carry-over from other donors' samples. Material: whole blood, obtained in connection with sensitization to the hapten diphenylcyclopropenone (DPC). This CDR3 is CASSQDPPDRGGETQYF. The CDR3 DNA is TGCGCCAGCAGCCAAGATCCCCCCGACAGGGGGGGAGAGACCCAGTACTTC.